The clone carrying this T cell receptor (beta chain) was counted between two and nine times. The antigen remains undetermined. This entry comes from a study of beta chain features in type 1 diabetes. Study in general: In age, gender and cell yields, patients were similar to healthy donors. Across the samples, about 100 million sorted cells were examined in total.

Expressed TCRB transcripts were sequenced because the entire RNA isolate underwent reverse transcription. Profiling relied on immunoSEQ multiplex PCR, and the TCRdb table lists in-frame clones only, not all of them. The sample lists fewer than 350,000 clones, 7% to 9% occurring once. Findings of the study overall: Patients with type 1 diabetes carried fewer insertions and had more deletions at their VDJ junctions. Researchers report that Type 1 diabetes patients had moderately but significantly shorter TCRB CDR3s across all four CD4+ subsets.

This receptor was obtained from a woman between 18 and 29 years old in good health. Sequenced sample: central memory CD4+ T cells from blood.

CDR3 region: CASSQGVRSMSSNEKLFF. The CDR3 DNA sequence: TGTGCCAGCAGCCAAGGTGTGCGATCGATGAGCTCTAATGAAAAACTGTTTTTT. The rearrangement joins TRBV5-4 to TRBJ1-4; D gene ambiguous. CDR1 and CDR2 from the germline V gene are SGHNT and YYREEE (reference sequence). The CDR3 is made up of 18 amino acids. V gave up 4 bases and J gave up 3 bases, with 22 bases separating them.